The TCR beta chain under discussion was sequenced for a study of blood T cell repertoires in COVID-19. At the level of the study: Sample material is recorded as cDNA or gDNA derived from T cells, B-cell-depleted T cells, or PBMCs.

Germline assignment: CDR1 SGHRS and CDR2 YFSETQ. V lost 6 bases and J 4 bases, leaving 12 bases between the germline ends. The CDR3 is 13 residues long. In the source study's methods: For nucleated cells, counts were estimated from reference gene primer amplification. TCRdb's copy holds only in-frame clones and misses some; the assay was immunoSEQ multiplex PCR. V, J and clone size reflect that table, while D and trimming were determined from the DNA. The table includes 150,000 to 200,000 clones, roughly 91% detected once. The origin of this receptor is a man aged 35-49 years with active or convalescent COVID-19. Sequences were obtained from peripheral blood. The gene calls are TRBV5-1 and TRBJ2-3; unclear D gene. This CDR3 reads CASTPGAADTQYF. The CDR3 DNA sequence: TGCGCCAGCACCCCCGGTGCCGCAGATACGCAGTATTTT. Drawing the rest from reference TRBV5-1 and TRBJ2-3, the complete variable domain is KAGVTQTPRYLIKTRGQQVTLSCSPISGHRSVSWYQQTPGQGLQFLFEYFSETQRNKGNFPGRFSGRQFSNSRSEMNVSTLELGDSALYLCASTPGAADTQYFGPGTRLTVL.